The source of this T cell receptor beta chain is a study of tumor-infiltrating lymphocytes in primary liver carcinoma. Co-extraction of RNA and DNA was performed on about 18-30 mg of unsorted bulk tissue. Patients underwent resection of primary liver carcinoma. The ends lost 1 base at V and 4 bases at J; junction bases unmatched: 0. Germline lookup yields CDR1 SGHAT and CDR2 FQNNGV. This CDR3 comprises 14 residues. Notes on this clonotype: Given the absence of the conserved phenylalanine or tryptophan at the CDR3 end, a read error is likely.

TCR beta cDNA was prepared out of around 460 ng total RNA by means of a constant-region primer. Library construction for TCR beta comprised three nested multiplex PCR rounds performed with slightly modified ARM-PCR. Two initial PCR rounds of approximately 10 cycles each paired TRBV1-TRBV30 forward primers with a C-beta reverse primer. TCRdb reanalysed the multiplex PCR reads using MiXCR and keeps one entry per CDR3 protein. The sample has about 100,000 distinct CDR3 sequences; 68% are singletons. Sequencing input: tumor-adjacent normal liver tissue. The TCR was taken from a man aged 40-55 years with primary liver carcinoma and hepatitis B virus infection. The chain combines TRBV11-2 with TRBJ2-2, with 7 bases aligning to TRBD2. The CDR3 protein is CASSLGLATGELFL. CDR3 sequence (DNA): TGTGCCAGCAGCTTAGGACTAGCCACCGGGGAGCTGTTTCTC.